The present entry profiles one T cell receptor beta chain with its context. Its antigen is not identified. The sample originates from a study of synovial regulatory T cells in juvenile arthritis. Across the study: Treatments: a few naive, several methotrexate, one methotrexate plus infliximab, one unknown. Study results and limitations: Inflammation-associated Treg cells in blood had less TCR diversity than the remaining blood Treg cells. Across patients, iaTreg TCR repertoires were mostly private, partly shared with synovial Teff and blood CPL.

CDR1 MGHRA and CDR2 YSYEKL come from the germline V gene. The CDR3 contains 16 residues. No DNA appears here. Sequencing used immunoSEQ multiplex PCR; TCRdb keeps in-frame clones, though not all of them. The sample shows 9,000 to 10,000 clones, and 0.95% to 1% sits with its ten largest clones. Source material: Treg cells from blood. Subset here: remaining (HLA-DR-negative) circulating blood Treg cells. The genes are TRBV4-1 and TRBJ2-1; with no DNA, the TCRdb D assignment of TRBD2 cannot be verified. This clonotype was obtained from a donor between 2 and 29 years old with juvenile idiopathic arthritis. This CDR3 reads CASSQDPRSAYNEQFF.